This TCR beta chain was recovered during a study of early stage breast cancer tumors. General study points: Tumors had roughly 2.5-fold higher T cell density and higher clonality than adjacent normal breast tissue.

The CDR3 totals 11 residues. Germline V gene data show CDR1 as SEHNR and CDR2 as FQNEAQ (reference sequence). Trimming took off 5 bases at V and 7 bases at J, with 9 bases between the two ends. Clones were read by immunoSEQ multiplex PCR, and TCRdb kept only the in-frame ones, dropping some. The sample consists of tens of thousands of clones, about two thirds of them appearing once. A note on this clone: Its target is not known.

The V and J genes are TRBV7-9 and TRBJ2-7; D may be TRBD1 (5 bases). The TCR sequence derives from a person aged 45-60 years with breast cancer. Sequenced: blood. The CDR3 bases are TGTGCCAGCAGCCCAGGGTTGGAGCAGTACTTC. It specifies CASSPGLEQYF.